Sequencing of this T cell receptor beta chain was carried out in a study of cytomegalovirus exposure and HLA in healthy donors. The study's findings and limits: Certain sequence variants were highly shared and formed a cluster, and this cluster was likely a sequencing artifact.

Notes on this clone: The target antigen is unknown.

The CDR3 consists of 12 residues. Germline-derived CDR1 and CDR2 are LNHDA and SQIVND (reference sequence). The ends lost 4 bases at V and 9 bases at J; junction bases unmatched: 6. Amplification used 60 Vbeta primers and 13 Jbeta primers. Clones were sequenced by immunoSEQ multiplex PCR, and TCRdb holds only the in-frame ones, with some missing. The sample carries under 200,000 clones, around 79% recorded once. The origin of this receptor is a female donor in good health and CMV-seronegative. The J gene is TRBJ2-7, the V gene TRBV19, with TRBD1 identical over 7 bases. Sequencing was performed on PBMCs. As DNA, the CDR3 is TGTGCCAGTAGTAAGACAGGGCGCGGGCAGTACTTC. The encoded protein is CASSKTGRGQYF. Combining the CDR3 with reference TRBV19 and TRBJ2-7 gives the whole variable domain DGGITQSPKYLFRKEGQNVTLSCEQNLNHDAMYWYRQDPGQGLRLIYYSQIVNDFQKGDIAEGYSVSREKKESFPLTVTSAQKNPTAFYLCASSKTGRGQYFGPGTRLTVT.